Below, 25 T cell receptor beta chains from the same sample are listed, as sequenced in a study of low-dose radiotherapy and immunotherapy resistance in tumors. The sample's time point: after trial treatment. Noted treatment: LDRT plus nivolumab, ipilimumab, low-dose cyclophosphamide and aspirin (RACIN trial). Priming of first-strand cDNA relied on TRAV- and TRBV-specific primers (covering alpha and beta chains). Over approximately 20 PCR cycles, TCRs were amplified from a constant-region primer and V-primer adapter. TCRdb recomputed calls from the reads with MiXCR, one row per CDR3 protein. The sample yields some 100,000 distinct CDR3 sequences, about a fifth seen once. This sample comprised PBMCs, obtained after low-dose radiotherapy plus immunotherapy. Receptors were obtained from a male donor with prostate cancer.

Many counts were recorded for this clonotype. The chain recombines TRBV11-2 with TRBJ2-7; 7 nucleotides agree with TRBD2. The V and J ends lost 3 bases and 6 bases, in that order; junction bases with no gene match: 5. Looked up from germline, CDR1 is SGHAT and CDR2 is FQNNGV. CDR3 length equals 13 residues. CDR3 nucleotides: TGTGCCAGCAGCTTCGGACTAGTCGTCGAGCAGTACTTC. Its translation: CASSFGLVVEQYF.

The chain couples TRBV7-8 to TRBJ2-1; 7 nucleotides agree with TRBD2. The germline CDR1 and CDR2 sequences are SGHVS and FQNEAQ. CDR3 length: 17 amino acids. With 6 bases clipped from V and 0 bases from J, the junction kept 11 bases outside the gene matches. This CDR3 reads CASRGWGGGSSYNEQFF. Here the CDR3 DNA reads TGTGCCAGCAGGGGGTGGGGGGGGGGGAGCTCCTACAATGAGCAGTTCTTC.

The J gene is TRBJ2-7, the V gene TRBV21-1; the table gives TRBD1 as D, unverified against the DNA. TRBV21-1 is termed a pseudogene. The CDR3 extends over 16 amino acids. CDR3 sequence: CASNRFGTESLYEQYF. In DNA, the CDR3 is TGTGCCAGCAACCGTTTCGGGACAGAGTCCTTGTACGAGCAGTACTTC.

In this sample, this clonotype turned up many times. The chain employs TRBV18 and TRBJ2-4; D gene uncertain. The CDR3 is made up of 17 amino acids. Trimming took 0 bases from V and 0 from J, leaving 12 bases between them. Germline assignment: CDR1 KGHSH and CDR2 LQKENI. The CDR3 sequence is CASSPPWAELAKNIQYF. In nucleotides, the CDR3 is TGTGCCAGCTCACCACCGTGGGCGGAACTAGCCAAAAACATTCAGTACTTC. The whole variable domain, remainder taken from reference TRBV18 and TRBJ2-4, is NAGVMQNPRHLVRRRGQEARLRCSPMKGHSHVYWYRQLPEEGLKFMVYLQKENIIDESGMPKERFSAEFPKEGPSILRIQQVVRGDSAAYFCASSPPWAELAKNIQYFGAGTRLSVL.

This clonotype was counted many times. CDR3 protein: CASRGGAANTGELFF. CDR3 coding DNA: TGTGCCAGCAGGGGAGGAGCGGCGAACACCGGGGAGCTGTTTTTT. This chain joins TRBV7-8 and TRBJ2-2; TRBD2 might be the D (6 bases). Germline V gene sequence: CDR1 SGHVS, CDR2 FQNEAQ. V was trimmed by 6 bases and J by 0 bases, leaving 11 bases between them. CDR3 length: 15 residues.

At least ten counts were recorded for this clonotype. CDR3 sequence: CASRGDSRNEKLFF. In DNA, the CDR3 is TGTGCCAGCAGGGGGGACAGCCGCAATGAAAAACTGTTTTTT. The rearrangement links TRBV3-1 to TRBJ1-4, with 7 nucleotides matching TRBD1. Germline CDR1 and CDR2: LGHDT and YNNKEL (reference sequence). The J segment lost 5 bases and the V segment lost 6 bases, leaving 6 bases of the junction unmatched. CDR3 length: 14 amino acids.

In this sample, this clonotype turned up once. A far larger clone lies a single base away; this is likely a read error. V and J are TRBV10-3 and TRBJ2-1, with TRBD2 matching over 11 bases. The length of the CDR3 is 14 residues. CDR1 and CDR2 (germline): ENHRY, SYGVKD. V gave up 5 bases and J gave up 10 bases; unmatched junction bases: 7. CDR3 region: CAISTGTSGYEQFF. The CDR3 DNA follows: TGTGCCATCAGTACCGGGACTAGCGGTTACGAGCAGTTCTTC.

Ten or more counts support this clonotype. The genes are TRBV9 and TRBJ2-1; D is unclear. Trimming left V 7 bases short and J 8 bases short, with 16 bases between. The length of the CDR3 is 13 residues. Germline V CDR1 and CDR2: SGDLS, YYNGEE. CDR3 DNA sequence: TGTGCCAGCGGTAGTTTCGCTTCGTATGAGCAGTTCTTC. Its translation is CASGSFASYEQFF. The full variable domain, in which reference TRBV9 and TRBJ2-1 provide the parts outside the CDR3, is DSGVTQTPKHLITATGQRVTLRCSPRSGDLSVYWYQQSLDQGLQFLIQYYNGEERAKGNILERFSAQQFPDLHSELNLSSLELGDSALYFCASGSFASYEQFFGPGTRLTVL.

This clonotype was observed many times. V usage is TRBV7-9 and J usage is TRBJ1-1, with D possibly matching TRBD1 (5 bases). V shed 5 bases and J shed 11 bases, with 15 bases lying between them. Germline V gene data show CDR1 as SEHNR and CDR2 as FQNEAQ (reference sequence). The CDR3 extends over 12 amino acids. In DNA, the CDR3 is TGTGCCAGCAGCGGGGACGGATTTTGGGCTTTCTTT. It is translated as CASSGDGFWAFF.

This clonotype occurred many times. The chain is built from TRBV29-1 and TRBJ2-3; D is ambiguous. Trimming removed 6 bases from V and 1 base from J, with 8 bases in between. Germline-derived CDR1 and CDR2 are SQVTM and ANQGSEA. This CDR3 comprises 12 residues. The CDR3 is CSVNLGTDTQYF. The CDR3 nucleotides are TGCAGCGTGAACCTCGGCACAGATACGCAGTATTTT.

This clonotype showed up many times. The rearrangement joins TRBV19 to TRBJ1-2, with 9 positions matching TRBD1. V trimming: 7 bases; J trimming: 4 bases; junction bases outside the gene matches: 10. The CDR3 is 15 residues long. The germline V gene encodes CDR1 LNHDA and CDR2 SQIVND (reference sequence). CDR3 bases: TGTGCCAGTAAGGCTGGGACAGGGAAGGGCTATGGCTACACCTTC. Encoded protein: CASKAGTGKGYGYTF. The full variable domain, its missing parts supplied by reference TRBV19 and TRBJ1-2, is DGGITQSPKYLFRKEGQNVTLSCEQNLNHDAMYWYRQDPGQGLRLIYYSQIVNDFQKGDIAEGYSVSREKKESFPLTVTSAQKNPTAFYLCASKAGTGKGYGYTFGSGTRLTVV.

As for this clonotype: With a far larger clone one base away, a read error is the likely cause. V gene TRBV6-2 or TRBV6-3 combines with J gene TRBJ2-3; TRBD2 matches 8 bases. With 1 base clipped from V and 8 bases from J, the junction kept 17 bases outside the gene matches. The V gene's germline CDR1 is MNHEY and CDR2 SVGEGT. The CDR3 length is 18 residues. The CDR3 sequence is CASSYLPGACGGPGTQYF. In DNA form, the CDR3 reads TGTGCCAGCAGTTACTTACCCGGGGCTTGCGGGGGGCCGGGTACGCAGTATTTT.

This clonotype was seen at least ten times. This chain joins TRBV5-1 and TRBJ2-2; TRBD1 matches at 7 bases. The CDR3 length is 14 residues. Trimming cost V 4 bases and J 5 bases; bases outside gene matches: 5. In germline, CDR1 is SGHRS, CDR2 YFSETQ. CDR3 in amino acids: CASSQGQTTGELFF. The CDR3 DNA reads TGCGCCAGCAGCCAGGGACAGACGACCGGGGAGCTGTTTTTT.

J is TRBJ2-7 and V is TRBV19, with 7 nucleotides matching TRBD1. Germline V gene data show CDR1 as LNHDA and CDR2 as SQIVND (reference sequence). CDR3 size: 16 residues. Trimming at V came to 5 bases and at J to 4 bases, leaving 14 bases not matched to a gene. CDR3 region: CASSRRLDRALYEQYF. CDR3 bases: TGTGCCAGTAGTCGGCGATTAGACAGGGCTTTATACGAGCAGTACTTC. The complete variable domain, with remaining parts taken from reference TRBV19 and TRBJ2-7, reads DGGITQSPKYLFRKEGQNVTLSCEQNLNHDAMYWYRQDPGQGLRLIYYSQIVNDFQKGDIAEGYSVSREKKESFPLTVTSAQKNPTAFYLCASSRRLDRALYEQYFGPGTRLTVT.

This clonotype was seen repeatedly, ten times or more. V and J are TRBV7-9 and TRBJ2-1, with TRBD2 matching 9 bases. The germline V gene encodes CDR1 SEHNR and CDR2 FQNEAQ (reference sequence). V lost 6 bases, J lost 6 bases, and 9 bases stayed unmatched. The CDR3 length is 15 residues. CDR3 DNA: TGTGCCAGCAGGGGAAGCGGGGGGCGCCTCAATGAGCAGTTCTTC. Protein: CASRGSGGRLNEQFF.

This clonotype was recorded once. The chain recombines TRBV2 with TRBJ2-7; D is perhaps TRBD1 or TRBD2 (5 bases each). Germline CDR1 is SNHLY and CDR2 is FYNNEI. V was cut by 8 bases and J by 2 bases, with 13 bases left in between. The CDR3 sequence is 13 residues long. For the CDR3, the DNA is TGTGCCAGCCATCCAGGGAGAGCCTACGAGCAGTACTTC. This translates into CASHPGRAYEQYF.

This clonotype has ten or more counts. This rearrangement joins TRBV19 to TRBJ2-7, with a weak D call TRBD2 (5 bases). Germline assignment: CDR1 LNHDA and CDR2 SQIVND (reference sequence). V was trimmed by 5 bases and J by 5 bases, leaving 13 bases between them. This CDR3 comprises 13 residues. The CDR3 nucleotides are TGTGCCAGTAGTGAGGTTAGCGACAACGAGCAGTACTTC. Its translation is CASSEVSDNEQYF.

This clonotype was detected many times. The J gene is TRBJ2-3, the V gene TRBV6-5, with TRBD2 identical over 14 bases. This CDR3 has 14 amino acids. V shed 8 bases, J shed 6 bases, and the junction held 4 bases outside the gene matches. Per the germline V gene, CDR1 is MNHEY and CDR2 is SVGAGI. CDR3 sequence reads: CASRLAGGRDTQYF. CDR3 bases: TGTGCCAGCCGACTAGCGGGGGGGAGGGATACGCAGTATTTT.

The gene calls are TRBV7-9 and TRBJ2-3; D call uncertain. The CDR3 covers 13 residues. Germline values: CDR1 SEHNR, CDR2 FQNEAQ (reference sequence). V was shortened by 5 bases and J by 2 bases, with 8 bases between the two germline ends. CDR3 nucleotides: TGTGCCAGCAGCAAAAGCGTCACAGATACGCAGTATTTT. Protein: CASSKSVTDTQYF.

This clonotype was counted only a few times. This chain connects TRBV2 to TRBJ2-1; no clear D gene. Trimming stripped 2 bases from V and 9 bases from J, with 8 bases between. Per the germline V gene, CDR1 is SNHLY and CDR2 is FYNNEI. This CDR3 has 12 amino acids. The CDR3 DNA sequence: TGTGCCAGCAGTGAACAGCCGGGTGAGCAGTTCTTC. Its translation is CASSEQPGEQFF.

This clonotype was seen many times. The chain carries TRBV20-1 and TRBJ2-1; possible D gene TRBD1, 5 bases. The CDR3 consists of 13 residues. Trimming pared 4 bases from V and 2 bases from J, leaving 9 bases between. Germline loops: CDR1 DFQATT, CDR2 SNEGSKA (reference sequence). CDR3 sequence: CSAIRAPYNEQFF. CDR3 DNA sequence: TGCAGTGCTATCAGGGCGCCCTACAATGAGCAGTTCTTC.

Many counts were recorded for this clonotype. CDR3 in DNA: TGTGCCAGCTCACCGGGGTCCGGGGTATATAGCAATCAGCCCCAGCATTTT. Residues: CASSPGSGVYSNQPQHF. V gene TRBV18 combines with J gene TRBJ1-5; D ambiguous. The CDR3 sequence is 17 residues long. Germline V gene lookup returns CDR1 KGHSH and CDR2 LQKENI. V was pared by 3 bases and J by 0 bases, with 15 bases between.

Many counts were recorded for this clonotype. The chain joins TRBV3-1 to TRBJ2-7; D ambiguous. V was shortened by 5 bases and J by 3 bases, with 5 bases between the two germline ends. This CDR3 contains 11 residues. Germline assignment: CDR1 LGHDT and CDR2 YNNKEL (reference sequence). DNA for the CDR3: TGTGCCAGCAGCGCAAACTACGAGCAGTACTTC. As protein: CASSANYEQYF.

Ten or more counts support this clonotype. This chain joins TRBV30 and TRBJ1-5; D call uncertain. Germline V gene lookup returns CDR1 GTSNPN and CDR2 SVGIG (reference sequence). Trimming shortened V by 0 bases and J by 0 bases, and 9 bases separated the two germline ends. The CDR3 loop spans 15 amino acids. The CDR3 sequence is CAWSVGGFSNQPQHF. In DNA form, the CDR3 reads TGTGCCTGGAGTGTAGGTGGATTTAGCAATCAGCCCCAGCATTTT.

This clonotype was recorded many times. The J gene is TRBJ2-2, the V gene TRBV3-1; 7 bases are shared with TRBD1. Germline CDR1 reads LGHDT; CDR2 reads YNNKEL (reference sequence). CDR3 length: 14 residues. J gave up 5 bases and V 2 bases, and 2 bases lay outside the gene matches. CDR3 in amino acids: CASSQYRGTGELFF. CDR3 bases: TGTGCCAGCAGCCAATACAGGGGAACCGGGGAGCTGTTTTTT. Full variable domain (missing parts from reference TRBV3-1 and TRBJ2-2): DTAVSQTPKYLVTQMGNDKSIKCEQNLGHDTMYWYKQDSKKFLKIMFSYNNKELIINETVPNRFSPKSPDKAHLNLHINSLELGDSAVYFCASSQYRGTGELFFGEGSRLTVL.